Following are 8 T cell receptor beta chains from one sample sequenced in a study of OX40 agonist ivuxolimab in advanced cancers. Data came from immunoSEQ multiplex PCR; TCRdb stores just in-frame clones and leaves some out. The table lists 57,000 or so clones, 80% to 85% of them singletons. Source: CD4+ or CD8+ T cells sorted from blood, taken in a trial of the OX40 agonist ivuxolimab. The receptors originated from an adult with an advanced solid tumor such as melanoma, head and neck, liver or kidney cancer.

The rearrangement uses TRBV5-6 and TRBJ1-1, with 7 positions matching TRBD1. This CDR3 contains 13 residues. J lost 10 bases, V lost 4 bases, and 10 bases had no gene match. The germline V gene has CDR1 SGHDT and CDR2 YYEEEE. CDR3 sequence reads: CASSTTGERGAFF. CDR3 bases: TGTGCCAGCAGCACAACAGGGGAACGAGGAGCTTTCTTT.

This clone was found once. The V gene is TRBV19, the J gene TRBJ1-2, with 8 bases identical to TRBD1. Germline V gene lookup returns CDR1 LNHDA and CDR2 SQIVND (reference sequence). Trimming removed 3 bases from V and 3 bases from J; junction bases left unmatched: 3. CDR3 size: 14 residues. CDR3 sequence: CASSILQGDYGYTF. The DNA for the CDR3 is TGTGCCAGTAGTATCCTACAGGGGGACTATGGCTACACCTTC.

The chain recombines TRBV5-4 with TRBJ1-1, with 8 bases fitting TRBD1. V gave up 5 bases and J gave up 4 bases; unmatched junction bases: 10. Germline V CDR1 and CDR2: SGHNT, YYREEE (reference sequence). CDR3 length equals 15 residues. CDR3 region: CASSGQGQVVTEAFF. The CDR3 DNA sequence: TGTGCCAGCAGTGGACAGGGCCAGGTGGTCACTGAAGCTTTCTTT. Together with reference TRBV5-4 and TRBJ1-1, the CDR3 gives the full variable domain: ETGVTQSPTHLIKTRGQQVTLRCSSQSGHNTVSWYQQALGQGPQFIFQYYREEENGRGNFPPRFSGLQFPNYSSELNVNALELDDSALYLCASSGQGQVVTEAFFGQGTRLTVV.

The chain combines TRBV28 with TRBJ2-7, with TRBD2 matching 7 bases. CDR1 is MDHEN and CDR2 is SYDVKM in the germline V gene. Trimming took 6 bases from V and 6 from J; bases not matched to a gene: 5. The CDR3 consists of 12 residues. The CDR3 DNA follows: TGTGCCAGCAGCACGACTAGCCGCGAGCAGTACTTC. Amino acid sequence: CASSTTSREQYF. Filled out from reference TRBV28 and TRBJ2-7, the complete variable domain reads DVKVTQSSRYLVKRTGEKVFLECVQDMDHENMFWYRQDPGLGLRLIYFSYDVKMKEKGDIPEGYSVSREKKERFSLILESASTNQTSMYLCASSTTSREQYFGPGTRLTVT.

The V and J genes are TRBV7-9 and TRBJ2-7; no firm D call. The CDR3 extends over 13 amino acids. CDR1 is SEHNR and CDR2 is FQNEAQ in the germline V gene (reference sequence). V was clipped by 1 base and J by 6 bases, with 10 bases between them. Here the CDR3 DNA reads TGTGCCAGCAGCTTAGTGACGGCCGGCGAGCAGTACTTC. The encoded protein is CASSLVTAGEQYF.

The chain's CDR3 is CASSLSDRGGYTF. CDR3 DNA sequence: TGTGCCAGCAGTTTATCCGACAGGGGTGGCTACACCTTC. The rearrangement links TRBV27 to TRBJ1-2; TRBD1 matches 8 bases. CDR1 and CDR2 (germline): MNHEY, SMNVEV (reference sequence). This CDR3 spans 13 amino acids. V dropped 0 bases and J dropped 7; count of bases not matched to a gene: 1.

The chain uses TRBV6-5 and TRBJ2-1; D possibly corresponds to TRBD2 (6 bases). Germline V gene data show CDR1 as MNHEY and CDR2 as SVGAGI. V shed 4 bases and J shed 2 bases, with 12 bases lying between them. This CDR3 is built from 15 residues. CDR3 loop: CASSLPGAPYNEQFF. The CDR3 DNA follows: TGTGCCAGCAGTTTGCCGGGAGCTCCCTACAATGAGCAGTTCTTC.

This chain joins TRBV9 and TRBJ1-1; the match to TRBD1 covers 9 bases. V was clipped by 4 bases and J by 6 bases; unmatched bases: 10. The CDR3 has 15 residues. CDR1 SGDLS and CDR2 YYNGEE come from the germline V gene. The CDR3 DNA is TGTGCCAGCAGCCCAAAGGGACAGGGCAAGGCTGAAGCTTTCTTT. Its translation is CASSPKGQGKAEAFF.